The clone carrying this T cell receptor beta chain was seen a handful of times. What it binds is not known. The data belong to a study of T cell repertoires in cytomegalovirus infection. Broader study findings: The ex vivo response was dominated by HLA-C-restricted CMV-specific TCR beta clonotypes.

TCRdb itself ran the reads through MiXCR, one entry per CDR3 protein. The sample lists roughly 80,000 distinct CDR3 sequences, 20% to 30% seen once, with roughly 50% in the top ten. V lost 2 bases to trimming and J lost 3 bases, with 9 bases between them. Per germline, CDR1 MGHDK and CDR2 SYGVNS. The CDR3 totals 14 residues. The sequence was collected from a human donor in good health (CMV status not recorded). Some clones in this sample may be carry-over from other donors' samples. Sequenced here: CD8+ T cells from cultured PBMCs, sampled from culture after CMV antigen stimulation. The V and J genes are TRBV25-1 and TRBJ2-3; weak D call: TRBD1 (6 bases). The CDR3 protein is CASSEIGGTDTQYF. Written as DNA, the CDR3 is TGTGCCAGCAGTGAAATAGGGGGTACAGATACGCAGTATTTT.